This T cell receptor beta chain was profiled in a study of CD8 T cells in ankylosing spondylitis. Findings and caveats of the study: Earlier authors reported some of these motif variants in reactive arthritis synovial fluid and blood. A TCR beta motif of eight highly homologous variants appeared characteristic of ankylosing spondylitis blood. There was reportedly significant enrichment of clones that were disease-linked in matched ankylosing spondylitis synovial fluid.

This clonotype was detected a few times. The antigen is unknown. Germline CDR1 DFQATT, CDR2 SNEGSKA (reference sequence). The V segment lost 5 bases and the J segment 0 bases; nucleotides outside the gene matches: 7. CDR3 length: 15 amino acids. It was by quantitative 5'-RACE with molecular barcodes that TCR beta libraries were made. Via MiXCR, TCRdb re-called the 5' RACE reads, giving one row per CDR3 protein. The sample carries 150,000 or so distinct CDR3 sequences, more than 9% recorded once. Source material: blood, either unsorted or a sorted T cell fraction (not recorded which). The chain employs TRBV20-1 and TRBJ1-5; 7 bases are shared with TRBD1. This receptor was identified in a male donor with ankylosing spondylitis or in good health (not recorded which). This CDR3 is CSASTGTASNQPQHF. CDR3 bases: TGCAGTGCTTCGACCGGGACAGCTAGCAATCAGCCCCAGCATTTT.